The source of this T cell receptor (beta chain) is a study of shared clonotypes between healthy human individuals. Germline V gene sequence: CDR1 SGHRS, CDR2 YFSETQ. V lost 1 base to trimming and J lost 6 bases, with 7 bases between them. The CDR3 covers 12 residues. The run depth of the assay was deep. Profiling relied on immunoSEQ multiplex PCR, and the TCRdb table lists in-frame clones only, not all of them. This table holds roughly 2.2 million clones, roughly 93% found once. The chain combines TRBV5-1 with TRBJ1-2; no definite D call. The sequence came from a man in his late teens or twenties in good health. Some clones in this sample may be carry-over from other donors' samples. The material sequenced was naive CD4+ T cells from PBMCs. Subset specified: CD45RA+ positively selected. The CDR3 region is CASSLRGNGYTF. The CDR3 DNA reads as TGCGCCAGCAGCTTGCGGGGTAATGGCTACACCTTC.